Below are 25 T cell receptor beta chains sequenced from a single sample in a study of T cells in Graves' hyperthyroidism and ophthalmopathy. Amplified regions were TCR beta CDR3 sequences from RNA transcripts. Primed by the HTBI set, a first-round RT-PCR was run on the TCR CDR3. TCRdb used MiXCR to reprocess the multiplex PCR reads, holding one entry per CDR3 protein. The sample gives roughly 570,000 distinct CDR3 sequences, under 60% of which show up once; around 8% is in the top ten. Sequenced material: peripheral blood or thyroid tissue (not recorded which). The receptors originated from a woman between 18 and 29 years old with Graves' hyperthyroidism.

In this sample, this clonotype turned up many times. The chain links TRBV6-5 to TRBJ2-7, with a tentative D call TRBD1 (6 bases). CDR1 and CDR2 (germline): MNHEY, SVGAGI. This CDR3 comprises 13 residues. The ends were cut back, 4 bases at V and 4 bases at J, with 11 bases in the middle. CDR3 sequence: CASSSGTPYEQYF. CDR3 DNA: TGTGCCAGCAGTTCCGGGACACCATACGAGCAGTACTTC.

This sequence joins TRBV9 and TRBJ1-6, with a weak D call TRBD1 (5 bases). Germline values: CDR1 SGDLS, CDR2 YYNGEE. Trimming shortened V by 2 bases and J by 0 bases, and 15 bases separated the two germline ends. CDR3 length: 18 residues. The CDR3 nucleotides read TGTGCCAGCAGCGTTTACGGGACTAGTGCCTCCTATAATTCACCCCTCCACTTT. Residues: CASSVYGTSASYNSPLHF.

This clonotype was observed at least ten times. The chain employs TRBV2 and TRBJ1-5; D is ambiguous. The CDR3 totals 15 residues. V lost 7 bases and J lost 0, with 13 bases in between. Germline CDR1 reads SNHLY; CDR2 reads FYNNEI. The CDR3 here is CASMGQSLSNQPQHF. The DNA for the CDR3 is TGTGCCAGCATGGGCCAGAGCCTTAGCAATCAGCCCCAGCATTTT.

This clonotype was counted many times. This chain joins TRBV5-1 and TRBJ2-7; 7 bases map to TRBD2. This CDR3 contains 15 residues. Germline CDR1 SGHRS, CDR2 YFSETQ. The trim removed 2 bases at V and 5 bases at J, leaving 10 bases unmatched. In nucleotides, the CDR3 is TGCGCCAGCAGCTTCGGGCAGGGAGGGAGGGACGAGCAGTACTTC. Residues: CASSFGQGGRDEQYF.

This clonotype has a count of ten or more. The gene calls are TRBV7-9 and TRBJ2-5; no clear D gene. The CDR3 consists of 13 residues. Trimming removed 2 bases at V and 5 bases at J, with 9 bases between. The germline V gene encodes CDR1 SEHNR and CDR2 FQNEAQ (reference sequence). The CDR3 spells CASSLSSGETQYF. The CDR3 nucleotides read TGTGCCAGCAGCTTAAGCTCCGGGGAGACCCAGTACTTC.

V gene TRBV5-5 combines with J gene TRBJ2-7; D possibly corresponds to TRBD1 (5 bases). Germline CDR1 SGHKS, CDR2 YYEKEE (reference sequence). CDR3 size: 16 residues. Deletions cut 2 bases from V and 3 bases from J, with 18 bases between. The CDR3 region is CASSFSAGNRLYEQYF. In DNA, the CDR3 is TGTGCCAGCAGCTTTTCCGCAGGGAACCGACTCTACGAGCAGTACTTC.

This clonotype appeared many times. The J gene is TRBJ2-7, the V gene TRBV29-1; 7 positions match TRBD2. Germline loops: CDR1 SQVTM, CDR2 ANQGSEA. Trimming took 6 bases from V and 4 from J; bases not matched to a gene: 18. The CDR3 runs to 16 residues. This CDR3 reads CSVGVFRSGGSYEQYF. As DNA, the CDR3 is TGCAGCGTGGGGGTTTTTAGGTCGGGAGGATCTTACGAGCAGTACTTC.

This clonotype was observed many times. The chain has TRBV7-3 and TRBJ2-2, with D perhaps matching TRBD2 (6 bases). The CDR3 sequence is 15 residues long. V lost 1 base and J 1 base, leaving 7 bases between the germline ends. CDR1 is SGHTA, CDR2 FQGTGA, per germline. CDR3 sequence (DNA): TGTGCCAGCAGCTTAAGTAGCGGGAACACCGGGGAGCTGTTTTTT. Translated, it gives CASSLSSGNTGELFF. Full variable domain (remainder filled in from reference TRBV7-3 and TRBJ2-2): GAGVSQTPSNKVTEKGKYVELRCDPISGHTALYWYRQSLGQGPEFLIYFQGTGAADDSGLPNDRFFAVRPEGSVSTLKIQRTERGDSAVYLCASSLSSGNTGELFFGEGSRLTVL.

This clonotype was recorded many times. The V call is TRBV12-3 or TRBV12-4, the J call TRBJ2-7; no firm D call. The CDR3 length is 12 residues. V lost 0 bases and J 6 bases, leaving 6 bases between the germline ends. The CDR3 region is CASSLALVEQYF. CDR3 in DNA: TGTGCCAGCAGTTTAGCTCTGGTCGAGCAGTACTTC.

This clonotype was counted only a few times. The chain recombines TRBV7-9 with TRBJ2-7; 8 nucleotides align to TRBD2. After removal of 8 bases from V and 4 bases from J, the junction contained 10 bases not matched to a gene. This CDR3 comprises 14 residues. CDR1 SEHNR and CDR2 FQNEAQ come from the germline V gene (reference sequence). CDR3 DNA: TGTGCCAGCGTACCATGGCGGGAGGCATACGAGCAGTACTTC. Residues: CASVPWREAYEQYF.

To note about this clonotype: The conserved phenylalanine or tryptophan normally closing the CDR3 is absent here, so this likely arose from a read error. The DNA is omitted, as the CDR3 cannot be located on it reliably, and the CDR3 follows TCRdb's listing. CDR3: CASSQMTS. V and J are TRBV5-1 and TRBJ2-7; the D call in the table, TRBD2, was not verified against the DNA. CDR1 and CDR2 from the germline V gene are SGHRS and YFSETQ. The CDR3 has 8 residues if both end residues are counted.

This clonotype was found many times. This chain uses TRBV3-1 with TRBJ2-7; no reliable D call. Deletions cut 4 bases from V and 3 bases from J, with 10 bases between. Per the germline V gene, CDR1 is LGHDT and CDR2 is YNNKEL (reference sequence). The CDR3 covers 13 residues. The chain's CDR3 is CASSLADGYEQYF. The CDR3, as DNA: TGTGCCAGCAGCCTCGCCGATGGCTACGAGCAGTACTTC.

At least ten counts were recorded for this clonotype. The chain links TRBV4-2 to TRBJ2-5; 14 bases match TRBD2. The CDR3 loop spans 18 amino acids. The V gene end was trimmed by 2 bases and the J gene end by 4 bases; junction bases not matched to a gene: 9. Germline assignment: CDR1 LGHNA and CDR2 YNFKEQ. Written as DNA, the CDR3 is TGTGCCAGCAGCCAACCTCCGGGACTAGCGGGAGATCGAGAGACCCAGTACTTC. Amino acid sequence: CASSQPPGLAGDRETQYF.

Concerning this clonotype: At one boundary the junction diverges from the germline segment, which might be a read error. This chain joins TRBV5-4 and TRBJ1-1; D uncertain. CDR3 length: 15 residues. CDR1 SGHNT and CDR2 YYREEE come from the germline V gene (reference sequence). CDR3 amino acids: CASSQVDRGNTEAFF. CDR3 coding DNA: TGTGCCAGCAGCCAAGTTGACCGCGGGAACACTGAAGCCTTCTTT. Supplemented by reference TRBV5-4 and TRBJ1-1, the full variable domain reads ETGVTQSPTHLIKTRGQQVTLRCSSQSGHNTVSWYQQALGQGPQFIFQYYREEENGRGNFPPRFSGLQFPNYSSELNVNALELDDSALYLCASSQVDRGNTEAFFGQGTRLTVV.

This clonotype was observed at least ten times. The genes are TRBV6-5 and TRBJ2-2, with D unresolved. Deletions cut 7 bases from V and 9 bases from J, with 15 bases between. Germline values: CDR1 MNHEY, CDR2 SVGAGI. The CDR3 contains 13 residues. CDR3 sequence (DNA): TGTGCCAGCAAGTCCACTCAGTTCCGGGAGCTGTTTTTT. The encoded protein is CASKSTQFRELFF.

This clonotype was detected many times. The V gene is TRBV11-3, the J gene TRBJ1-1, with D unclear. The CDR3 sequence is 14 residues long. From germline, CDR1 is SGHNT and CDR2 YENEEA. Trimming took off 1 base at V and 2 bases at J, with 8 bases between the two ends. The CDR3 loop reads CASSLGRTNTEAFF. CDR3 in DNA: TGTGCCAGCAGCTTAGGACGGACCAACACTGAAGCTTTCTTT.

This clonotype appeared a few times. The chain has TRBV10-3 and TRBJ2-3, with 9 bases aligning to TRBD2. The ends lost 10 bases at V and 3 bases at J; junction bases unmatched: 5. The CDR3 contains 13 residues. Germline V gene lookup returns CDR1 ENHRY and CDR2 SYGVKD. The CDR3 bases are TGTGCCACCTTAGCGGGAGTGACAGATACGCAGTATTTT. This sequence encodes CATLAGVTDTQYF.

The rearrangement links TRBV6-5 to TRBJ2-3; weak D call: TRBD2 (5 bases). Between the trimmed V and J ends, which lost 6 bases and 2 bases, there was a span of 12 bases. CDR1 and CDR2 from the germline V gene are MNHEY and SVGAGI. The CDR3 runs to 14 residues. The DNA of the CDR3 is TGTGCCAGCAGCCGGACTTCATACACAGATACGCAGTATTTT. Amino acid sequence: CASSRTSYTDTQYF.

The chain has TRBV7-2 and TRBJ1-2; perhaps TRBD1 as D (5 bases). The CDR3 is 16 residues long. The V end was cut by 3 bases, the J end by 6 bases, with 20 bases between. Per germline, CDR1 SGHTA and CDR2 FQGNSA. CDR3 in amino acids: CASSLEGREGFHGYTF. CDR3 DNA: TGTGCCAGCAGCTTGGAGGGACGGGAGGGATTCCATGGCTACACCTTC.

This clonotype was seen only a few times. The chain combines TRBV4-1 with TRBJ2-2; the match to TRBD2 covers 10 bases. CDR3 length: 18 amino acids. J was trimmed by 3 bases and V by 1 base; bases with no gene match: 8. Germline V gene sequence: CDR1 MGHRA, CDR2 YSYEKL. The CDR3 DNA is TGCGCCAGCAGCCAAGGTCTAGCGGGAGCATTTGACACCGGGGAGCTGTTTTTT. It specifies CASSQGLAGAFDTGELFF.

This clonotype was seen ten or more times. The chain couples TRBV24-1 to TRBJ1-2; TRBD1 matches 7 bases. Germline-derived CDR1 and CDR2 are KGHDR and SFDVKD. The CDR3 is 13 residues long. V trimming: 7 bases; J trimming: 5 bases; junction bases outside the gene matches: 6. The CDR3 is CATRGTAEYGYTF. DNA for the CDR3: TGTGCCACCAGGGGGACAGCGGAATATGGCTACACCTTC.

The chain couples TRBV7-3 to TRBJ2-3; 10 nucleotides line up with TRBD2. The length of the CDR3 is 15 residues. V gave up 4 bases and J gave up 3 bases; unmatched junction bases: 4. Germline values: CDR1 SGHTA, CDR2 FQGTGA. DNA for the CDR3: TGTGCCAGCAGCTCTAGCGGGAGTAGGACAGATACGCAGTATTTT. It translates to CASSSSGSRTDTQYF.

This sequence joins TRBV20-1 and TRBJ2-2, with a weak D call TRBD1 (5 bases). The V end lost 3 bases, the J end lost 1 base, and 12 bases lay between the germline ends. CDR1 DFQATT and CDR2 SNEGSKA come from the germline V gene (reference sequence). The CDR3 is 15 amino acids. The CDR3, as DNA: TGCAGTGCTAGTGACAGACTGTTGAACACCGGGGAGCTGTTTTTT. Translation: CSASDRLLNTGELFF.

As to this clonotype: Germline is not matched at one junction end, which may reflect a read error. This sequence joins TRBV10-3 and TRBJ1-2; TRBD1 agrees at 8 bases. The length of the CDR3 is 13 residues. CDR1 and CDR2 from the germline V gene are ENHRY and SYGVKD. CDR3 sequence: CAITSYETGGAAF. CDR3 bases: TGTGCCATCACCTCCTACGAAACAGGGGGGGCAGCTTTC.

The chain joins TRBV4-1 to TRBJ1-5, with D hard to call. The J call may be mistaken, given a closer DNA end match to TRBJ2-3. CDR1 and CDR2 (germline): MGHRA, YSYEKL. The CDR3 has 15 residues. The CDR3 coding sequence is TGCGCCAGTAGTATAGAAGGGTATGGCAATCAGCCCCAGTATTTT. As protein: CASSIEGYGNQPQYF.